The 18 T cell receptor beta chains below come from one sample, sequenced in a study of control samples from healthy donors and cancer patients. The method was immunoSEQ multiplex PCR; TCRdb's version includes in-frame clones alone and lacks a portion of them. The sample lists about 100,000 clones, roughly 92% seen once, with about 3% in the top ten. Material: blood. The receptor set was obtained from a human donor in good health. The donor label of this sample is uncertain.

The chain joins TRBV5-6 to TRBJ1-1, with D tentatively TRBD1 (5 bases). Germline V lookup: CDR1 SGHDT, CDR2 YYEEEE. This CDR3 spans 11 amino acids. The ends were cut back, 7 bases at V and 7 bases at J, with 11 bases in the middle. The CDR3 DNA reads TGTGCCAGCGGCTCGGGGGTTGAAGCTTTCTTT. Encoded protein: CASGSGVEAFF.

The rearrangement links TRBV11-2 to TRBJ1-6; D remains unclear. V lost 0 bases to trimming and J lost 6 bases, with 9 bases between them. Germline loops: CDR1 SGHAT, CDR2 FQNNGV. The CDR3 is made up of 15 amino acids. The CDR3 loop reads CASSLDRLVNSPLHF. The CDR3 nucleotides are TGTGCCAGCAGCTTAGATCGACTGGTTAATTCACCCCTCCACTTT.

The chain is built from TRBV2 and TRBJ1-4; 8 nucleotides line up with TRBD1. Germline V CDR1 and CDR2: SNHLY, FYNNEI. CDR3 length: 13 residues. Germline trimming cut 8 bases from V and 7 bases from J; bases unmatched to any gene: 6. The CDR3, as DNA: TGTGCCAGCCAGACAGGGGTGGGTGAAAAACTGTTTTTT. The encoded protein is CASQTGVGEKLFF.

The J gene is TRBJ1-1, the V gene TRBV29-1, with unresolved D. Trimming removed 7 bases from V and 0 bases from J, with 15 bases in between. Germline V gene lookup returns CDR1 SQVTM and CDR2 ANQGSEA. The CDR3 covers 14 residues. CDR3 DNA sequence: TGCAGCGCCTCAAGTATCGTGGTGAACACTGAAGCTTTCTTT. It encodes CSASSIVVNTEAFF.

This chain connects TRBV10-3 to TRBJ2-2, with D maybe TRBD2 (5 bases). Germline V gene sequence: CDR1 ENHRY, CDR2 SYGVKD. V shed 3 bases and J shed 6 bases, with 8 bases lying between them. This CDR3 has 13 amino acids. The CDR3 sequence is CAISDLRAGELFF. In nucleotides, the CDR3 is TGTGCCATCAGTGATTTGAGGGCCGGGGAGCTGTTTTTT.

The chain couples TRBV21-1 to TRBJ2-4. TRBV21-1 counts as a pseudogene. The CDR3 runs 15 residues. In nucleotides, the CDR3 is TGTGCCAGCAGCCCGCCGGGCAGTGGGGGAAACATTCAGTACTTC. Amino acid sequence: CASSPPGSGGNIQYF.

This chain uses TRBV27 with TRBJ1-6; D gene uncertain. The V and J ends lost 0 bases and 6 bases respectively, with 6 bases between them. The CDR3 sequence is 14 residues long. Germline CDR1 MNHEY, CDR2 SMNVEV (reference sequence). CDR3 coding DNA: TGTGCCAGCAGTTTATCCCGGCCTAATTCACCCCTCCACTTT. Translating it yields CASSLSRPNSPLHF.

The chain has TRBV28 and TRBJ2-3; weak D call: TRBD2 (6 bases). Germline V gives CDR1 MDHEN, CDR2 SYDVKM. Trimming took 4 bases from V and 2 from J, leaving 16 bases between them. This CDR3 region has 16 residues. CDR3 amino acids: CASSSPVGGYTDTQYF. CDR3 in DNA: TGTGCCAGCAGTTCCCCCGTAGGAGGGTACACAGATACGCAGTATTTT. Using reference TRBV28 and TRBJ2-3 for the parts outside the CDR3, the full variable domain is DVKVTQSSRYLVKRTGEKVFLECVQDMDHENMFWYRQDPGLGLRLIYFSYDVKMKEKGDIPEGYSVSREKKERFSLILESASTNQTSMYLCASSSPVGGYTDTQYFGPGTRLTVL.

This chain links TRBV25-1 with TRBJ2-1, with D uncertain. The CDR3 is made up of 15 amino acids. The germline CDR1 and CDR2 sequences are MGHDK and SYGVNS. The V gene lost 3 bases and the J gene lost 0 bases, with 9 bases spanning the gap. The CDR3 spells CASSDAPVSYNEQFF. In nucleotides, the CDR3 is TGTGCCAGCAGTGATGCACCAGTCTCCTACAATGAGCAGTTCTTC. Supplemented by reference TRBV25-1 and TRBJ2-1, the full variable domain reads EADIYQTPRYLVIGTGKKITLECSQTMGHDKMYWYQQDPGMELHLIHYSYGVNSTEKGDLSSESTVSRIRTEHFPLTLESARPSHTSQYLCASSDAPVSYNEQFFGPGTRLTVL.

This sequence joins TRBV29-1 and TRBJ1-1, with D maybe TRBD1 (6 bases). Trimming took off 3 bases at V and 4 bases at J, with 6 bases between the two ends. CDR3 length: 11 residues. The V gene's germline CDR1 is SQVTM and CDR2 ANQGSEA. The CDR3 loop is CSVEDSTEAFF. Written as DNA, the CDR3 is TGCAGCGTTGAGGACAGCACTGAAGCTTTCTTT.

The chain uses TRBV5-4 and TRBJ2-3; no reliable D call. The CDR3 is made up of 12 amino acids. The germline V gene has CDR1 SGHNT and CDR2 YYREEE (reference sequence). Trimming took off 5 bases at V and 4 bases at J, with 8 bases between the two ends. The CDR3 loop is CASSSEADTQYF. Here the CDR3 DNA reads TGTGCCAGCAGTTCAGAGGCAGATACGCAGTATTTT.

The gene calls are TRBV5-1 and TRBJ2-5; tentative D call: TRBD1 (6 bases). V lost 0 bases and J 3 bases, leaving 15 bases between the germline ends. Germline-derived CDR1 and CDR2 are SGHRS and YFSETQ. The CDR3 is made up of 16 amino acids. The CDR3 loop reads CASSLAGRGGEETQYF. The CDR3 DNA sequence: TGCGCCAGCAGCTTGGCGGGCCGAGGGGGAGAAGAGACCCAGTACTTC.

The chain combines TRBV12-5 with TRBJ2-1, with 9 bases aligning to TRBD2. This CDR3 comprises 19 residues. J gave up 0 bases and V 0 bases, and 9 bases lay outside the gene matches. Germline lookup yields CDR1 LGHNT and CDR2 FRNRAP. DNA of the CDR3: TGTGCTAGTGGTTTGGTCGTAAGCCGAGCGGGGGGCTCCTACAATGAGCAGTTCTTC. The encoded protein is CASGLVVSRAGGSYNEQFF.

The CDR3 is CASSALGRKNTEAFF. DNA for the CDR3: TGTGCCAGTAGCGCATTAGGACGGAAGAACACTGAAGCTTTCTTT. The chain combines TRBV19 with TRBJ1-1; D call uncertain. CDR3 size: 15 residues. CDR1 and CDR2 from the germline V gene are LNHDA and SQIVND (reference sequence). Trimming stripped 6 bases from V and 1 base from J, with 15 bases between.

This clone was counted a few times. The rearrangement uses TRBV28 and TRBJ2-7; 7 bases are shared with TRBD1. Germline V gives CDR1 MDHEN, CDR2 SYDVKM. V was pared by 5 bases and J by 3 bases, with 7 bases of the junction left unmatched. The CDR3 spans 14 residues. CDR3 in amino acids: CASSRQGPNYEQYF. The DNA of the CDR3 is TGTGCCAGCAGTAGACAGGGCCCTAACTACGAGCAGTACTTC.

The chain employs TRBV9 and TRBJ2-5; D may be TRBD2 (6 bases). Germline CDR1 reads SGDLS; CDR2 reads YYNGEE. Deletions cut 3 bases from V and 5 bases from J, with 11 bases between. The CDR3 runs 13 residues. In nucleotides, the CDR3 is TGTGCCAGCAGCGAAGGGACTCGGGAGACCCAGTACTTC. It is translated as CASSEGTRETQYF.

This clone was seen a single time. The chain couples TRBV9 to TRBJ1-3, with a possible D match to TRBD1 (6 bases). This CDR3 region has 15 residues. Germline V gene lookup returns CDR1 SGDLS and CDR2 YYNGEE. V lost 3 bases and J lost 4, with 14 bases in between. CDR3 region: CASSDQGLAGNTIYF. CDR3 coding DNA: TGTGCCAGCAGCGACCAGGGGTTGGCAGGAAACACCATATATTTT.

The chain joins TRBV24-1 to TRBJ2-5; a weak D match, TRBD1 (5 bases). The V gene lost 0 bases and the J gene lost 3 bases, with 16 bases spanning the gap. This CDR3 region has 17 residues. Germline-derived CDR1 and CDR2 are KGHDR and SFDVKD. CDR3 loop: CATSDLVGRLPEETQYF. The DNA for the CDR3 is TGTGCCACCAGTGATTTGGTGGGGCGGCTACCAGAAGAGACCCAGTACTTC.